This TCR beta chain was identified during a study of blood T cell repertoires in COVID-19. Background on the study: Nucleic acid was either cDNA or gDNA, and it came from T cells, B-cell-depleted T cells, or PBMCs.

The CDR3 consists of 14 residues. Per the germline V gene, CDR1 is SGHAT and CDR2 is FQNNGV. V was trimmed by 2 bases and J by 3 bases, leaving 9 bases between them. Original handling: Reference gene primer amplification gave nucleated cell count estimates. TCRdb's table, derived via immunoSEQ multiplex PCR, lists solely in-frame clones and lacks some. The V and J calls and clone size are taken from that table; D and trimming were inferred from the DNA. The data show a few hundred thousand clones, about 80% seen once. Specimen: peripheral blood. This chain connects TRBV11-2 to TRBJ2-3; D is ambiguous. This receptor was identified in a woman aged 25 to 39 who had recovered from COVID-19. The DNA of the CDR3 is TGTGCCAGCAGCTTAAGCCTAGTGACAGATACGCAGTATTTT. Amino acids: CASSLSLVTDTQYF. The variable domain in full, completed from reference TRBV11-2 and TRBJ2-3, reads EAGVAQSPRYKIIEKRQSVAFWCNPISGHATLYWYQQILGQGPKLLIQFQNNGVVDDSQLPKDRFSAERLKGVDSTLKIQPAKLEDSAVYLCASSLSLVTDTQYFGPGTRLTVL.